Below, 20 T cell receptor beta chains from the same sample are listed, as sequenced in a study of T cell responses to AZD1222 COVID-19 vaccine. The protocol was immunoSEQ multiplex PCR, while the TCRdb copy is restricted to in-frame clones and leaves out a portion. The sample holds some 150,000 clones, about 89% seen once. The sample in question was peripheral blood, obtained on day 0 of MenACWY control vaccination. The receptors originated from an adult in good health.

CDR3 DNA sequence: TGTGCCACCAGTGATTCCAGGGTCACAGATACGCAGTATTTT. Its protein is CATSDSRVTDTQYF. This rearrangement joins TRBV24-1 to TRBJ2-3; a possible D gene is TRBD1 (5 bases). CDR3 length: 14 amino acids. The germline V gene encodes CDR1 KGHDR and CDR2 SFDVKD. V was clipped by 2 bases and J by 2 bases, with 7 bases between them.

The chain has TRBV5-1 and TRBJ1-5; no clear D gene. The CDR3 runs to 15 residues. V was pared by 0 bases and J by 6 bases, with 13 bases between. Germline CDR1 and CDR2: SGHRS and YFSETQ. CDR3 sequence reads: CASSLAGEGGQPQHF. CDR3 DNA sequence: TGCGCCAGCAGCTTGGCCGGGGAGGGCGGTCAGCCCCAGCATTTT.

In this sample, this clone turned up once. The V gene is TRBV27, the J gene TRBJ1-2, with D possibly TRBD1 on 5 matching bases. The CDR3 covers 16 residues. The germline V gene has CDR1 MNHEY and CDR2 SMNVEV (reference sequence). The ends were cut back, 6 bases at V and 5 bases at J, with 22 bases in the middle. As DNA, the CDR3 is TGTGCCAGCAGGGGGGGAGGTGGGCCCGACCCATATGGCTACACCTTC. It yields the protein CASRGGGGPDPYGYTF.

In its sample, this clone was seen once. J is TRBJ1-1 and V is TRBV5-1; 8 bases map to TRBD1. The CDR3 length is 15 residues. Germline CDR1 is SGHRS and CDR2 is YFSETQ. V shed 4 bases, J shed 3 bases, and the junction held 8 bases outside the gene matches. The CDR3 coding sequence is TGCGCCAGCAGCCTTCACCAGGGGGCGTACACTGAAGCTTTCTTT. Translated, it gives CASSLHQGAYTEAFF.

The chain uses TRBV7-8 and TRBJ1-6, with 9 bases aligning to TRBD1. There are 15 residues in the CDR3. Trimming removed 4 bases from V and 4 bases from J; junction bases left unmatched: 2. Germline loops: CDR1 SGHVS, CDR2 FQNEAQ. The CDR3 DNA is TGTGCCAGCAGCTCGACAGGGGGTTATAATTCACCCCTCCACTTT. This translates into CASSSTGGYNSPLHF.

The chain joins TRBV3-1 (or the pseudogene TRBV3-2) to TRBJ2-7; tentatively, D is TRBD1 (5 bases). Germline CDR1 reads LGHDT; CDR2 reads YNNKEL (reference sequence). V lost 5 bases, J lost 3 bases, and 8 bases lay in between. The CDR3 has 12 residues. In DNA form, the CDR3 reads TGTGCCAGCAGCATCAGGGACTACGAGCAGTACTTC. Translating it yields CASSIRDYEQYF.

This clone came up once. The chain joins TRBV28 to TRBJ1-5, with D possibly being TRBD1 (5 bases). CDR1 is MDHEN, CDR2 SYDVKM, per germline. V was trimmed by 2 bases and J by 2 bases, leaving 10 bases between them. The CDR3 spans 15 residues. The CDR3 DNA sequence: TGTGCCAGCAGTTTACAGGGTAGGGGCAATCAGCCCCAGCATTTT. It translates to CASSLQGRGNQPQHF.

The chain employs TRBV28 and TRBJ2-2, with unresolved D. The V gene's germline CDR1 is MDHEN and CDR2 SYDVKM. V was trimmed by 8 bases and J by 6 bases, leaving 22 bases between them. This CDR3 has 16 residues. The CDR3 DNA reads TGTGCCAGCCTCGACTTTCCTTCACTGGTGCCCGGGGAGCTGTTTTTT. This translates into CASLDFPSLVPGELFF.

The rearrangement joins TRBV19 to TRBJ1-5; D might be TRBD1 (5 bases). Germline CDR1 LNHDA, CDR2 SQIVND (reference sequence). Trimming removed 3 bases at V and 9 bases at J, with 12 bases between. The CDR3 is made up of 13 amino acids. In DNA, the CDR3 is TGTGCCAGTAGTATCACAGGCGTGGGGCCCCAGCATTTT. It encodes CASSITGVGPQHF.

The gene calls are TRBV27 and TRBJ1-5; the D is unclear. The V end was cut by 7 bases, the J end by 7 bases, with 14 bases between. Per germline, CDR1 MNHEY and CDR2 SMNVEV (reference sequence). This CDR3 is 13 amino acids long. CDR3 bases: TGTGCCAGCAACCCCTCCCACGGACAGCCCCAGCATTTT. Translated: CASNPSHGQPQHF.

DNA of the CDR3: TGTGCCAGCAGTGTCTCGGTTGCATCCACTGAAGCTTTCTTT. It yields the protein CASSVSVASTEAFF. The rearrangement joins TRBV6-4 to TRBJ1-1; no clear D. V dropped 4 bases and J dropped 4 bases, with 13 bases sitting between them. The CDR3 spans 14 residues. Germline loops: CDR1 MRHNA, CDR2 SNTAGT.

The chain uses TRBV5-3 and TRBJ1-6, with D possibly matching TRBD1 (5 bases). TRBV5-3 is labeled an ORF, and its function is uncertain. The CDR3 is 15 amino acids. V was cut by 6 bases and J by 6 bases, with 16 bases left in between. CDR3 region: CARNRPQGGNSPLHF. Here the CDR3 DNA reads TGTGCCAGAAACCGGCCCCAGGGAGGTAATTCACCCCTCCACTTT.

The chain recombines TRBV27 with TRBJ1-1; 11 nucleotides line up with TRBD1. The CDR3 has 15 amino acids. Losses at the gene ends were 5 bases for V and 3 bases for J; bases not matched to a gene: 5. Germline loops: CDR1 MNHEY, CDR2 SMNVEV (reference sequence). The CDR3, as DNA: TGTGCCAGCAGTGTGCTGGGACAGGGGGACACTGAAGCTTTCTTT. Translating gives CASSVLGQGDTEAFF.

The CDR3 DNA reads as TGCGCCAGCAGCTTGGGGCTCGGCGGGGGGCACGATGAAAAACTGTTTTTT. Protein sequence: CASSLGLGGGHDEKLFF. The chain uses TRBV5-1 and TRBJ1-4, with D possibly being TRBD1 (6 bases). CDR1 SGHRS and CDR2 YFSETQ come from the germline V gene. The CDR3 length is 17 residues. Trimming pared 0 bases from V and 6 bases from J, leaving 18 bases between.

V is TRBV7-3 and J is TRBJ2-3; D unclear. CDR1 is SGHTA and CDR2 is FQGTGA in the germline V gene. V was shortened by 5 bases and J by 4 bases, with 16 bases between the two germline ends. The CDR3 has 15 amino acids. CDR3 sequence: CASSPLASKSDTQYF. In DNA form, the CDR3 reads TGTGCCAGCAGCCCCCTTGCTAGTAAATCAGATACGCAGTATTTT.

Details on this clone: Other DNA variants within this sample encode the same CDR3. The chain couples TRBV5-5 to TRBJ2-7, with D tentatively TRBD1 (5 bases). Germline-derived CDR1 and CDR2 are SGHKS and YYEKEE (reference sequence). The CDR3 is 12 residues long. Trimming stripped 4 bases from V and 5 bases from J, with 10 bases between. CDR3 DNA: TGTGCCAGCAGCCTCCTAGGGGACGAGCAGTACTTC. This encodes CASSLLGDEQYF.

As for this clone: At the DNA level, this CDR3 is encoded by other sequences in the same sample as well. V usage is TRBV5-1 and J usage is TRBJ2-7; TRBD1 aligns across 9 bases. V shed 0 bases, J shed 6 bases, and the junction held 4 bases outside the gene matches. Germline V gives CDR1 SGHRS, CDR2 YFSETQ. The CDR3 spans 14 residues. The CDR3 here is CASSLGQGVGEQYF. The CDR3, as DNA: TGCGCCAGCAGCTTGGGACAGGGGGTCGGCGAGCAGTACTTC.

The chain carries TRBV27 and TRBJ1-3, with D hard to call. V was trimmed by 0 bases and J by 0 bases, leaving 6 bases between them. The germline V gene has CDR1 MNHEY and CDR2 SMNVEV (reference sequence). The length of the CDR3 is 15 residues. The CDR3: CASSLSPGSGNTIYF. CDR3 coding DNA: TGTGCCAGCAGTTTATCGCCGGGCTCTGGAAACACCATATATTTT.

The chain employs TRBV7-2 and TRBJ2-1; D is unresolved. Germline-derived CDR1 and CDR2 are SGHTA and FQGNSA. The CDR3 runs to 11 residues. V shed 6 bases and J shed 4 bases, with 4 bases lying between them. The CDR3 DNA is TGTGCCAGCAGTGGGTACAATGAGCAGTTCTTC. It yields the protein CASSGYNEQFF.

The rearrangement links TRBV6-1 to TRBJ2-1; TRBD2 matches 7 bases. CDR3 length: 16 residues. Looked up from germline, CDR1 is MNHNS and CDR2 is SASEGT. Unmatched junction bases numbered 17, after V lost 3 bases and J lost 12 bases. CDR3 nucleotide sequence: TGTGCCAGCAGTGACCCGGGGGAGGGAGGACTTTTTCGGCAGTTCTTC. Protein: CASSDPGEGGLFRQFF.